Following are 5 T cell receptor beta chains from one sample sequenced in a study of response to subunit inactivated influenza vaccine. From the RT-PCR reads, TCRdb called clonotypes with MiXCR, one entry per CDR3 protein. The table has about 170,000 distinct CDR3 sequences, roughly 12% seen once. These sequences were also reported in another study, on T cells expressing NK-cell markers. As that report states: 5'RACE template switching with UMIs generated TCR beta cDNA.

The sample was CD8+ T cells sorted from PBMCs, taken 11 to 12 days after vaccination. These receptors were obtained from a man between 50 and 59 years old who received an inactivated influenza vaccine.

The chain has TRBV28 and TRBJ2-1; TRBD2 might be the D (7 bases). Trimming pared 5 bases from V and 5 bases from J, leaving 13 bases between. Germline V gene sequence: CDR1 MDHEN, CDR2 SYDVKM. The CDR3 length is 14 residues. DNA of the CDR3: TGTGCCAGCAGTCATAGAGGGGGGGACAATGAGCAGTTCTTC. Translating gives CASSHRGGDNEQFF.

This clonotype was recorded at least ten times. V and J are TRBV4-1 and TRBJ1-5; the D is unclear. Germline V gene sequence: CDR1 MGHRA, CDR2 YSYEKL. This CDR3 is built from 15 residues. V shed 1 base and J shed 5 bases, with 12 bases lying between them. The CDR3 DNA reads TGCGCCAGCAGCCAAGGGCCGGGGTTCCATCAGCCCCAGCATTTT. Translating gives CASSQGPGFHQPQHF.

The chain recombines TRBV11-1 with TRBJ2-7; 10 bases agree with TRBD1. There are 14 residues in the CDR3. The junction had 3 bases not matched to a gene; V was cut back by 5 bases and J by 2 bases. The V gene's germline CDR1 is SGHAT and CDR2 FQDESV (reference sequence). CDR3 in DNA: TGTGCCAGCAGCGTAGGGACAGGGGCCTACGAGCAGTACTTC. Protein sequence: CASSVGTGAYEQYF. The full variable domain, completed using reference TRBV11-1 and TRBJ2-7, is EAEVAQSPRYKITEKSQAVAFWCDPISGHATLYWYRQILGQGPELLVQFQDESVVDDSQLPKDRFSAERLKGVDSTLKIQPAELGDSAMYLCASSVGTGAYEQYFGPGTRLTVT.

This clonotype was counted a few times. The rearrangement links TRBV7-8 to TRBJ2-3; the match to TRBD2 covers 14 bases. Per germline, CDR1 SGHVS and CDR2 FQNEAQ. Germline trimming cut 5 bases from V and 7 bases from J; bases unmatched to any gene: 8. The CDR3 spans 16 residues. CDR3 sequence: CASSAGTSGRDNTQYF. The CDR3 region has the DNA TGTGCCAGCAGCGCGGGGACTAGCGGGAGAGATAATACGCAGTATTTT.

The chain joins TRBV28 to TRBJ2-5; tentative D call: TRBD2 (5 bases). Germline CDR1 is MDHEN and CDR2 is SYDVKM. V was cut by 4 bases and J by 5 bases, with 11 bases left in between. The CDR3 has 13 amino acids. CDR3 sequence reads: CASSSRWEETQYF. The CDR3 coding sequence is TGTGCCAGCAGTTCTCGATGGGAGGAGACCCAGTACTTC.